Listed below are T cell receptor beta chains from one sample, sequenced in a study of shared clonotypes between healthy human individuals. Clones were read by immunoSEQ multiplex PCR, and TCRdb kept only the in-frame ones, dropping some. The sample lists over a million clones, approximately 70% occurring once. Material: memory CD4+ T cells sorted from blood. These receptor sequences come from a man younger than 35 in good health. Each CDR3 is given without its conserved first and last residue. The order of the fields is V gene, J gene, CDR3 protein.

V: TRBV5-6; J: TRBJ1-3; CDR3: ASSFLGNTIY
V: TRBV11-3; J: TRBJ2-1; CDR3: ASSSEIQGERF
V: TRBV6-6; J: TRBJ1-3; CDR3: ASSNPGTGDGNTIY
V: TRBV15; J: TRBJ2-4; CDR3: ATSREDLGNIQY
V: TRBV10-2; J: TRBJ1-6; CDR3: ASSRQAHYNSPLH
V: TRBV5-4; J: TRBJ2-1; CDR3: ASSSRDRANEQF
V: TRBV6-1; J: TRBJ2-7; CDR3: ASSVGELGLGNEQY
V: TRBV5-6; J: TRBJ2-3; CDR3: ASSFPPSVGLDTQY
V: TRBV7-2; J: TRBJ1-2; CDR3: ASSLVYGYT
V: TRBV7-9; J: TRBJ2-5; CDR3: ASSYPRGRETQY
V: TRBV7-9; J: TRBJ1-1; CDR3: ASSSGAGQLTEAF
V: TRBV30; J: TRBJ1-2; CDR3: AWSKERDRFNYGYT
V: TRBV5-4; J: TRBJ2-3; CDR3: ASSEKRGANTDTQY
V: TRBV6-1; J: TRBJ2-3; CDR3: ASSAGFTDTQY
V: TRBV2; J: TRBJ1-1; CDR3: ASSERQILTEAF
V: TRBV7-2; J: TRBJ1-1; CDR3: ASSFGQREAF
V: TRBV10-3; J: TRBJ2-7; CDR3: AISESGRYEQY
V: TRBV12-5; J: TRBJ2-1; CDR3: ASAFRWDLQF
V: TRBV5-1; J: TRBJ2-5; CDR3: ASSSGLAGGETQY
V: TRBV30; J: TRBJ1-3; CDR3: AWSPGTGVDTIY
V: TRBV6-6; J: TRBJ2-5; CDR3: ASSRGTGMQETQY
V: TRBV6-1; J: TRBJ2-1; CDR3: ASSAGGNEQF
V: TRBV25-1; J: TRBJ2-5; CDR3: ASSDSGQGGETQY
V: TRBV5-1; J: TRBJ2-5; CDR3: ASSYGRTQETQY
V: TRBV5-4; J: TRBJ2-5; CDR3: ASRRAGGLGGKTQY
V: TRBV20-1; J: TRBJ2-5; CDR3: SALQETQY
V: TRBV11-1; J: TRBJ1-1; CDR3: ASSRNRAGNTEAF
V: TRBV2; J: TRBJ2-2; CDR3: ASRPRARAAGELF
V: TRBV4-1; J: TRBJ2-2; CDR3: ASSQMGLAVGELF
V: TRBV5-6; J: TRBJ2-1; CDR3: ASSSGLAASSYNEQF
V: TRBV5-1; J: TRBJ1-5; CDR3: ASSWGTGPNQPQH
V: TRBV9; J: TRBJ1-5; CDR3: ASSVGQGGNQPQH
V: TRBV25-1; J: TRBJ1-6; CDR3: ASTARTGQNSPLH
V: TRBV20-1; J: TRBJ2-7; CDR3: SASSHEQY
V: TRBV7-2; J: TRBJ2-7; CDR3: ASSLTHYEQY
V: TRBV18; J: TRBJ2-7; CDR3: ASSPLGGSYEQY
V: TRBV29-1; J: TRBJ1-5; CDR3: SVGRGPNQPQH
V: TRBV6-1; J: TRBJ1-2; CDR3: ASSPQGNYGYT
V: TRBV5-1; J: TRBJ1-6; CDR3: ASSLGPGDGSPLH
V: TRBV5-5; J: TRBJ1-2; CDR3: ASSVTGGATGYT
V: TRBV11-2; J: TRBJ2-3; CDR3: ASSLVSFTDTQY
V: TRBV9; J: TRBJ2-2; CDR3: ASSVVLGGELF
V: TRBV2; J: TRBJ1-5; CDR3: ASSGVGVQPQH
V: TRBV5-4; J: TRBJ2-5; CDR3: ASSLVSSGKETQY
V: TRBV5-6; J: TRBJ1-2; CDR3: ASSTGTGGRPAGYT
V: TRBV28; J: TRBJ1-3; CDR3: ASTGNGVLGFPIY
V: TRBV9; J: TRBJ1-3; CDR3: ASSSYYSGNTIY
V: TRBV28; J: TRBJ1-5; CDR3: ASSSIRGRTYSNQPQH
V: TRBV9; J: TRBJ2-2; CDR3: ASSVEGQGARTGELF